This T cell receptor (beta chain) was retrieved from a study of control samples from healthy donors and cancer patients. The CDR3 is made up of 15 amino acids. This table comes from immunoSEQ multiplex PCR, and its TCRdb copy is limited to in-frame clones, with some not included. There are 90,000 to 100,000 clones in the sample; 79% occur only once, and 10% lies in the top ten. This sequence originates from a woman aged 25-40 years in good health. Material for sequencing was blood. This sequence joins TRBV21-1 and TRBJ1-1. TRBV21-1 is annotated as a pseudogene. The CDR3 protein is CASSKSTKVNTEAFF. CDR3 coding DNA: TGTGCCAGCAGCAAAAGTACGAAAGTCAACACTGAAGCTTTCTTT.